The present TCR beta chain was sequenced within a study of long-term antiretroviral therapy in people with HIV. General study points: For ART adherence, viral resistance and therapy changes, no data were available. The repertoire was dominated at all time points by clones expanded before ART.

Sequencing relied on immunoSEQ assay v3.0, run at survey level. Sequencing of each sample targeted roughly 40,000-50,000 T-cell genomes. Profiling relied on immunoSEQ multiplex PCR, and the TCRdb table lists in-frame clones only, not all of them. The repertoire holds fewer than 20,000 clones, roughly 85% seen once, with about 5.2% in the top ten. This CDR3 has 12 residues. CDR1 is PRHDT, CDR2 FYEKMQ, per germline (reference sequence). Trimming pared 1 base from V and 12 bases from J, leaving 9 bases between. With regard to this clone: Its antigen remains unknown.

The chain employs TRBV13 and TRBJ2-2; D remains ambiguous. The sample in question was unsorted PBMCs, obtained 0.5 years after starting antiretroviral therapy. The sequence derives from a woman aged 40 to 50 with HIV. CDR3 DNA: TGTGCCAGCAGCTTAGAGGCTAGTAAGCTGTTTTTT. It encodes CASSLEASKLFF.